The next 5 T cell receptor beta chains were all read from a single sample in a study of CD8+ T cells in alopecia areata. Investigators isolated RNA and reverse transcribed it into cDNA to act as the sequencing template. Using immunoSEQ multiplex PCR, the repertoire was profiled, and TCRdb retains in-frame clones only, with some absent. The table shows 270,000 or so clones, with 55% to 75% occurring only once. Treatment reported: oral pan-JAK inhibitor, 5-10 mg twice daily. This sample comprised CD4+ T cells sorted from blood, obtained at week 24, from a patient treated with tofacitinib. All receptors come from a human donor with alopecia areata.

The chain employs TRBV4-1 and TRBJ2-5, with D perhaps being TRBD1 or TRBD2 (6 bases each). V lost 6 bases and J lost 3, with 17 bases in between. The CDR3 loop spans 15 amino acids. In germline, CDR1 is MGHRA, CDR2 YSYEKL. The CDR3 DNA sequence: TGCGCCAGCAGACAAAGGGGGGTAGGGGAAGAGACCCAGTACTTC. It specifies CASRQRGVGEETQYF.

The genes are TRBV28 and TRBJ2-7; 15 bases align to TRBD2. CDR3 size: 14 residues. V shed 5 bases and J 6 bases; nucleotides not matched to a gene: 2. From germline, CDR1 is MDHEN and CDR2 SYDVKM. CDR3 loop: CASSGLAGGLEQYF. DNA for the CDR3: TGTGCCAGCAGTGGACTAGCGGGGGGGCTCGAGCAGTACTTC.

This clone was seen more than once but under ten times. The CDR3 nucleotides read TGTGCCAGCAGTCCGGGGGGACAGTCGGAACAGCCCCAGCATTTT. Translating it yields CASSPGGQSEQPQHF. The gene calls are TRBV6-5 and TRBJ1-5; the match to TRBD1 covers 7 bases. V gave up 5 bases and J gave up 7 bases; unmatched junction bases: 11. The CDR3 totals 15 residues. Germline V lookup: CDR1 MNHEY, CDR2 SVGAGI.

V is TRBV29-1 and J is TRBJ2-7; no clear D gene. V was shortened by 5 bases and J by 1 base, with 9 bases between the two germline ends. Per germline, CDR1 SQVTM and CDR2 ANQGSEA. The CDR3 spans 12 residues. The CDR3 is CSVRFGSYEQYF. The CDR3 DNA sequence: TGCAGCGTTAGATTCGGTTCCTACGAGCAGTACTTC.

The V call is TRBV5-1, the J call TRBJ2-7; a weak D match, TRBD2 (6 bases). The V gene lost 3 bases and the J gene lost 0 bases, with 10 bases spanning the gap. The length of the CDR3 is 14 residues. Germline V CDR1 and CDR2: SGHRS, YFSETQ. Written as DNA, the CDR3 is TGCGCCAGCAGCTCGGGACTCGCCTCCTACGAGCAGTACTTC. It specifies CASSSGLASYEQYF.